The clone carrying this T cell receptor (beta chain) was seen ten or more times. Its cognate antigen is unknown. RNA transcripts yielded amplified TCR beta CDR3 regions. The first round was an RT-PCR with HTBI primers, and the second round was a multiplex PCR. TCRdb ran MiXCR on the multiplex PCR reads and lists one entry per CDR3 protein. The sample records some 160,000 distinct CDR3 sequences, about two fifths being singletons. This sample is drawn from a study of Graves' ophthalmopathy and Graves' hyperthyroidism. General observations from the study: Most expanded thyroid clonotypes above 0.001 frequency also appeared in blood.

V lost 4 bases and J lost 6, with 13 bases in between. CDR3 length equals 14 residues. CDR1 is MNHEY, CDR2 SVGEGT, per germline. Sequenced: peripheral blood. This receptor was taken from a man aged 25-40 years with Graves' ophthalmopathy. The chain has TRBV6-2 or TRBV6-3 and TRBJ2-4; perhaps TRBD2 as D (6 bases). CDR3 protein: CASSSGVVGNIQYF. CDR3 nucleotides: TGTGCCAGCAGTTCGGGAGTTGTTGGAAACATTCAGTACTTC.